This TCR beta chain derives from a study of T cell responses to AZD1222 COVID-19 vaccine (dated by TCRdb to the early 2020s). Background on the whole study: Because spike-specific TCR depth and breadth did not differ between the two schedules, AZD1222 recipients who got a second dose at roughly 4 weeks were pooled with those who got a second dose at roughly 12 weeks. TCR sequencing covered 233 trial participants: 200 to 210 given two doses of AZD1222 and approximately 26 given two doses of MenACWY control vaccine. Trial participants were enrolled by age into 18-55, 56-69 and 70-plus year subgroups, with around 150, 28 and 57 TCR-sequenced participants respectively.

The study at large found these results: A significant rise in spike-specific TCR breadth and depth was observed after two AZD1222 doses relative to day 0 and relative to MenACWY recipients. Because no samples from the day 14 peak response were available, repertoires could be characterized only after the peak T cell response. Reportedly, almost half of the unique spike-specific TCRs recognized epitopes lying outside the regions that are mutated in the B.1.351 and B.1.1.7 variants. Conclusions about previously exposed vaccinees are limited because only 5 or 6 AZD1222 recipients were SARS-CoV-2 seropositive at baseline. Participants were mostly white British and included more females than males, and it was suggested by the authors that clonal diversity may have been underestimated. The vaccine-associated CD4 TCRs covered the entire spike protein, and the dominant responses fell in regions 160-218 and 743-854. In the small 56-69-year group, the increase in depth fell short of significance, most likely because of low power.

The sample's time point label is to be understood as: baseline before first vaccination. Vaccinee samples were obtained from the UK trials COV001 and COV002, which included a single-blind randomized controlled phase 2/3 trial of AZD1222 (ChAdOx1 nCoV-19) in healthy adults. For TCRbeta chain sequencing, PBMC samples from trial participants were taken at day 0 and at day 28 after the second dose. The CDR3 regions of human TCRbeta chains were analyzed by immunosequencing. Concerning the study's data processing: TCRs in the repertoires were matched against a reference library of SARS-CoV-2-specific TCRs that had been generated with the MIRA antigen-specificity platform. Breadth was defined as the fraction of unique TCRs that were SARS-CoV-2-associated, and depth was defined as the fraction of total T cells that were SARS-CoV-2-associated. Using the MIRA data, every spike-specific TCR was mapped to the spike region that the TCR reacted to and assigned to either a CD4 or a CD8 class. Log10-transformed breadth and depth values were compared by one-way ANOVA with Sidak's multiple comparisons tests. Imported from immuneACCESS, the table was reduced by TCRdb to in-frame sequences with V and J called. These copies leave out some clones; in studies compared against another copy, an unresolved V gene accounts for under half, and the cause of the remainder is not known. From that table come the V and J calls and clone size; the DNA was used to work out D and trimming. The table for this sample lists about 140,000 clones; more than 85% of them were counted only once. Of the sample, about 3% falls within the top ten clones.

This clone was detected a few times. Its antigen remains undetermined. The sample holds no much larger clone one base away, and base qualities are not on file. V was cut back by 6 bases and J by 2 bases, leaving a gap of 17 bases between them. As encoded in the germline V gene (reference sequence), CDR1 is MNHNY while CDR2 is SVGAGI. From its cysteine to its phenylalanine, the CDR3 spans 16 amino acids. Only the CDR3 DNA stays, 48 bases, in frame from base 1. The rearrangement combines TRBV6-6 with TRBJ1-5, and perhaps TRBD1 as D gene, on 6 matching bases. The clonotype comes from an adult in good health. The sequencing here drew on peripheral blood, taken on day 0 of AZD1222 vaccination. The CDR3 has the sequence CASREKQGSGNQPQHF. The DNA is as follows: TGTGCCAGCAGGGAAAAACAGGGATCAGGCAATCAGCCCCAGCATTTT.